The 26 T cell receptor beta chains reported below all come from one sample, sequenced in a study of blood T cell repertoires in COVID-19 (dated by TCRdb to the early 2020s). Receptor amplification or capture employed the immunoSEQ multiplex PCR assay. As stored in TCRdb, this immuneACCESS dataset retains in-frame rearrangements with V and J assigned. A fraction of the clones does not appear; measured against another copy, unresolved V genes explain less than half of the discrepancy, and the remainder lacks a known reason. This sample holds hundreds of thousands of clones; 81% were observed only once. 7.5% to 9% of the sample is taken by the ten largest. The sequenced sample was peripheral blood. All receptors derive from an elderly woman with acute or convalescent COVID-19.

V and J are TRBV5-4 and TRBJ2-3; perhaps TRBD1 as D (6 bases). The CDR3 consists of 15 residues. Germline V CDR1 and CDR2: SGHNT, YYREEE (reference sequence). V lost 1 base to trimming and J lost 4 bases, with 13 bases between them. CDR3 coding DNA: TGTGCCAGCAGCTTGAGGGACACCATCCCAGATACGCAGTATTTT. Protein: CASSLRDTIPDTQYF.

The rearrangement joins TRBV6-5 to TRBJ2-7; 11 bases are a match to TRBD2. CDR3 length: 13 residues. The germline V gene has CDR1 MNHEY and CDR2 SVGAGI. Germline trimming cut 6 bases from V and 7 bases from J; bases unmatched to any gene: 5. Here the CDR3 reads CASRDSGGAEQYF. CDR3 nucleotide sequence: TGTGCCAGCAGAGATAGCGGGGGGGCGGAGCAGTACTTC.

The rearrangement links TRBV5-1 to TRBJ1-1, with a weak D call TRBD1 (6 bases). Germline V gene sequence: CDR1 SGHRS, CDR2 YFSETQ. Trimming took off 3 bases at V and 3 bases at J, with 27 bases between the two ends. This CDR3 region has 19 residues. CDR3 DNA sequence: TGCGCCAGCAGCTCACCAAACCACAGGGTTCGTAGTGGGTACACTGAAGCTTTCTTT. Its protein product is CASSSPNHRVRSGYTEAFF.

The chain carries TRBV11-3 and TRBJ2-1; TRBD1 might be the D (5 bases). CDR1 is SGHNT, CDR2 YENEEA, per germline. V lost 5 bases to trimming and J lost 8 bases, with 16 bases between them. This CDR3 is built from 14 residues. CDR3 amino acids: CASSLGQGVDEQFF. The CDR3 nucleotides are TGTGCCAGCAGCCTGGGGCAGGGCGTCGATGAGCAGTTCTTC.

This chain uses TRBV7-2 with TRBJ2-5; 8 bases line up with TRBD1. The CDR3 consists of 15 residues. V lost 5 bases to trimming and J lost 7 bases; unmatched junction nucleotides: 12. Germline V gene data show CDR1 as SGHTA and CDR2 as FQGNSA. For the CDR3, the DNA is TGTGCCAGCAGCAAGACAGGGGTCTCATCGGGGACCCAGTACTTC. Translating gives CASSKTGVSSGTQYF.

This clone has a handful of counts. The rearrangement joins TRBV12-3 or TRBV12-4 to TRBJ2-7; D is perhaps TRBD1 (6 bases). V was clipped by 6 bases and J by 5 bases, with 11 bases between them. The CDR3 loop spans 12 amino acids. DNA for the CDR3: TGTGCCAGCAGCCGTGGACAGAACGAGCAGTACTTC. Residues: CASSRGQNEQYF.

The DNA of the CDR3 is TGTGCCAGTACCTGGGACAGGCCGGGTGATCAGCCCCAGCATTTT. It translates to CASTWDRPGDQPQHF. The chain employs TRBV19 and TRBJ1-5; 8 positions match TRBD1. With V trimmed by 7 bases and J by 5 bases, 10 bases remained unmatched. Germline values: CDR1 LNHDA, CDR2 SQIVND (reference sequence). The CDR3 is 15 residues long.

This chain joins TRBV7-9 and TRBJ1-6; D possibly corresponds to TRBD1 (6 bases). The CDR3 totals 16 residues. V was pared by 4 bases and J by 3 bases, with 13 bases between. Germline loops: CDR1 SEHNR, CDR2 FQNEAQ (reference sequence). CDR3 residues: CASSSSGQNYNSPLHF. CDR3 nucleotide sequence: TGTGCCAGCAGCTCGAGCGGACAGAACTATAATTCACCCCTCCACTTT.

J is TRBJ2-2 and V is TRBV5-1; TRBD1 matches at 8 bases. The CDR3 covers 17 residues. CDR1 is SGHRS, CDR2 YFSETQ, per germline. V lost 4 bases and J lost 2; bases outside the gene matches: 10. The CDR3 here is CASSLRVGQVNTGELFF. CDR3 in DNA: TGCGCCAGCAGCCTCCGGGTGGGACAGGTCAACACCGGGGAGCTGTTTTTT.

The chain links TRBV11-3 to TRBJ2-1; D is possibly TRBD1 (6 bases). This CDR3 spans 13 amino acids. CDR1 and CDR2 (germline): SGHNT, YENEEA. V dropped 4 bases and J dropped 8 bases, with 12 bases sitting between them. As DNA, the CDR3 is TGTGCCAGCAGCTCACAGGGAAGCGATGAGCAGTTCTTC. Its protein product is CASSSQGSDEQFF. Together with reference TRBV11-3 and TRBJ2-1, the CDR3 gives the full variable domain: EAGVVQSPRYKIIEKKQPVAFWCNPISGHNTLYWYLQNLGQGPELLIRYENEEAVDDSQLPKDRFSAERLKGVDSTLKIQPAELGDSAVYLCASSSQGSDEQFFGPGTRLTVL.

V and J are TRBV19 and TRBJ1-2; TRBD1 matches 10 bases. The CDR3 spans 14 residues. With V trimmed by 6 bases and J by 2 bases, 3 bases remained unmatched. Germline values: CDR1 LNHDA, CDR2 SQIVND (reference sequence). In nucleotides, the CDR3 is TGTGCCAGTAGCGGGACAGGGGCAAACTATGGCTACACCTTC. This translates into CASSGTGANYGYTF.

The V gene is TRBV19, the J gene TRBJ2-7, with a weak D call TRBD1 (6 bases). The V gene's germline CDR1 is LNHDA and CDR2 SQIVND (reference sequence). The CDR3 loop spans 15 amino acids. V was cut by 5 bases and J by 3 bases, with 17 bases left in between. Here the CDR3 DNA reads TGTGCCAGTAGTCCCCAGGACAGCTTTAACTACGAGCAGTACTTC. Encoded protein: CASSPQDSFNYEQYF.

This chain links TRBV5-1 with TRBJ2-3; TRBD1 aligns across 8 bases. Germline CDR1 SGHRS, CDR2 YFSETQ. This CDR3 has 15 residues. V dropped 1 base and J dropped 4; count of bases not matched to a gene: 5. CDR3 loop: CASSLRQGAADTQYF. DNA of the CDR3: TGCGCCAGCAGCTTGAGGCAGGGGGCTGCAGATACGCAGTATTTT.

The chain employs TRBV3-1 (or the pseudogene TRBV3-2) and TRBJ2-1; 7 positions agree with TRBD2. Germline CDR1 LGHDT, CDR2 YNNKEL (reference sequence). J gave up 4 bases and V 5 bases, and 5 bases lay outside the gene matches. CDR3 length: 14 amino acids. The CDR3 loop is CASSASGAYNEQFF. The CDR3 coding sequence is TGTGCCAGCAGCGCAAGCGGGGCGTACAATGAGCAGTTCTTC.

The chain couples TRBV5-8 to TRBJ1-2, with D unresolved. CDR1 SGHTS and CDR2 YDEGEE come from the germline V gene. The length of the CDR3 is 11 residues. Trimming shortened V by 0 bases and J by 12 bases, and 9 bases separated the two germline ends. For the CDR3, the DNA is TGTGCCAGCAGCTTGGTTCACACCAACACCTTC. This translates into CASSLVHTNTF.

V gene TRBV19 combines with J gene TRBJ1-5, with 8 bases fitting TRBD1. CDR3 length: 14 residues. Trimming at V came to 7 bases and at J to 2 bases, leaving 4 bases not matched to a gene. Germline V gene sequence: CDR1 LNHDA, CDR2 SQIVND (reference sequence). The CDR3 protein is CASMDRARNQPQHF. The CDR3, as DNA: TGTGCCAGTATGGACAGGGCACGCAATCAGCCCCAGCATTTT.

The gene calls are TRBV10-2 and TRBJ1-1, with 8 bases identical to TRBD1. The CDR3 runs 14 residues. J gave up 3 bases and V 6 bases, and 6 bases lay outside the gene matches. Germline CDR1 reads WSHSY; CDR2 reads SAAADI. This chain's CDR3 is CASSLDRVYTEAFF. CDR3 sequence (DNA): TGCGCCAGCAGCCTGGACAGGGTATACACTGAAGCTTTCTTT.

The J gene is TRBJ2-7, the V gene TRBV5-1; a possible D gene is TRBD2 (6 bases). With 0 bases removed from V and 6 bases from J, the gap between germline ends came to 19 bases. Germline values: CDR1 SGHRS, CDR2 YFSETQ. The CDR3 runs 16 residues. The CDR3 here is CASSLGGAGPSSEQYF. The CDR3 coding sequence is TGCGCCAGCAGCTTGGGGGGCGCGGGACCATCTTCCGAGCAGTACTTC.

J is TRBJ1-1 and V is TRBV19, with D possibly TRBD1 on 6 matching bases. Germline CDR1 reads LNHDA; CDR2 reads SQIVND (reference sequence). V shed 5 bases and J shed 5 bases, with 18 bases lying between them. The CDR3 has 15 residues. The CDR3 protein is CASSFRGTKDTEAFF. The CDR3, as DNA: TGTGCCAGTAGTTTTAGGGGGACAAAGGATACTGAAGCTTTCTTT.

The gene calls are TRBV7-9 and TRBJ2-1, with TRBD1 matching over 7 bases. CDR3 length equals 15 residues. Germline V lookup: CDR1 SEHNR, CDR2 FQNEAQ (reference sequence). Trimming removed 4 bases from V and 0 bases from J; junction bases left unmatched: 3. In nucleotides, the CDR3 is TGTGCCAGCAGCTCACAGGGGAGCTCCTACAATGAGCAGTTCTTC. Its protein product is CASSSQGSSYNEQFF.

The rearrangement joins TRBV7-8 to TRBJ1-4, with TRBD1 matching over 12 bases. CDR3 length equals 18 residues. CDR1 is SGHVS and CDR2 is FQNEAQ in the germline V gene. J was trimmed by 8 bases and V by 4 bases; bases with no gene match: 14. CDR3 DNA: TGTGCCAGCAGCTCACTACCGGGACAGGGGGCCCGGGGGGAAAAACTGTTTTTT. This gives the protein CASSSLPGQGARGEKLFF.

V and J are TRBV19 and TRBJ1-2; 7 positions agree with TRBD1. V was clipped by 8 bases and J by 3 bases; unmatched bases: 3. Looked up from germline, CDR1 is LNHDA and CDR2 is SQIVND (reference sequence). The CDR3 covers 12 residues. The CDR3 region has the DNA TGTGCCAGTGGTACAGGGGACTATGGCTACACCTTC. Residues: CASGTGDYGYTF.

The V call is TRBV24-1, the J call TRBJ2-1; 8 bases are a match to TRBD2. The V segment lost 2 bases and the J segment 3 bases; nucleotides outside the gene matches: 5. The CDR3 covers 16 residues. From germline, CDR1 is KGHDR and CDR2 SFDVKD. The CDR3 here is CATSDSKLAVYNEQFF. The CDR3 nucleotides are TGTGCCACCAGTGATTCGAAACTAGCGGTCTACAATGAGCAGTTCTTC.

This chain links TRBV3-1 (or the pseudogene TRBV3-2) with TRBJ1-3, with a tentative D call TRBD1 (5 bases). Trimming pared 4 bases from V and 0 bases from J, leaving 16 bases between. Germline V gene data show CDR1 as LGHDT and CDR2 as YNNKEL (reference sequence). This CDR3 spans 17 amino acids. The CDR3 protein is CASSPPGRFISGNTIYF. Here the CDR3 DNA reads TGTGCCAGCAGCCCCCCAGGGCGGTTTATCTCTGGAAACACCATATATTTT.

The chain links TRBV3-1 (or the pseudogene TRBV3-2) to TRBJ2-5, with D possibly TRBD1 on 6 matching bases. CDR3 length equals 15 residues. Germline CDR1 is LGHDT and CDR2 is YNNKEL (reference sequence). V lost 0 bases and J lost 6, with 14 bases in between. CDR3 in DNA: TGTGCCAGCAGCCAAGACGTCAGGGGTAAAAAGACCCAGTACTTC. Amino acids: CASSQDVRGKKTQYF.

This chain joins TRBV5-5 and TRBJ2-5; D gene uncertain. V was trimmed by 4 bases and J by 2 bases, leaving 9 bases between them. This CDR3 comprises 13 residues. Germline values: CDR1 SGHKS, CDR2 YYEKEE (reference sequence). CDR3 region: CASSGTSQETQYF. CDR3 in DNA: TGTGCCAGCAGCGGTACATCTCAAGAGACCCAGTACTTC.